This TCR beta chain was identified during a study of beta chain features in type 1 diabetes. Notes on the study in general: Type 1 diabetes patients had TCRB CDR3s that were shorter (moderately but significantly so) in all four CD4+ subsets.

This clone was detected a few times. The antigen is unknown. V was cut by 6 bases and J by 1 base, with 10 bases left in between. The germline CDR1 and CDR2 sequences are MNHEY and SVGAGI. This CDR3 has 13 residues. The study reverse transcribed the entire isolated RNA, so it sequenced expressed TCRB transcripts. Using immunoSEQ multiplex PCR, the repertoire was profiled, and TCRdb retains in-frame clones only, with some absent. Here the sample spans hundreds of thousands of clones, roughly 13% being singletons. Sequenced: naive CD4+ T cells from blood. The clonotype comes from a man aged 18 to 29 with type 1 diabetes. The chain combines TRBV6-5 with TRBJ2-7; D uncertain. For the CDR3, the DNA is TGTGCCAGCAGAAGCGACATTTCCTACGAGCAGTACTTC. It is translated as CASRSDISYEQYF.